The 3 T cell receptor beta chains given below trace back to one sample, sequenced in a study of blood T cell repertoires in COVID-19. Clones were sequenced by immunoSEQ multiplex PCR, and TCRdb holds only the in-frame ones, with some missing. Counted here are 140,000 to 150,000 clones, approximately 80% occurring once; the ten biggest clones make up around 13%. The sequencing sample was made of peripheral blood. These receptors all come from a man aged 55-75 years with active or convalescent COVID-19.

V is TRBV11-2 and J is TRBJ2-5; D is ambiguous. The CDR3 runs to 13 residues. The germline V gene has CDR1 SGHAT and CDR2 FQNNGV. V was trimmed by 3 bases and J by 5 bases, leaving 10 bases between them. CDR3 coding DNA: TGTGCCAGCAGCTTTTCCATGGAGGAGACCCAGTACTTC. It translates to CASSFSMEETQYF.

This clone was found once. This sequence joins TRBV5-1 and TRBJ2-2, with a tentative D call TRBD2 (5 bases). This CDR3 region has 14 residues. V was shortened by 7 bases and J by 1 base, with 11 bases between the two germline ends. CDR1 and CDR2 (germline): SGHRS, YFSETQ. CDR3 sequence reads: CASQPGMNTGELFF. The CDR3 DNA reads as TGCGCCAGCCAGCCCGGGATGAACACCGGGGAGCTGTTTTTT.

The rearrangement links TRBV29-1 to TRBJ2-7; D may be TRBD1 (5 bases). This CDR3 spans 14 amino acids. Germline CDR1 is SQVTM and CDR2 is ANQGSEA. Trimming pared 7 bases from V and 0 bases from J, leaving 16 bases between. CDR3 loop: CSAPQEKSSYEQYF. The DNA of the CDR3 is TGCAGCGCCCCACAGGAGAAGAGCTCCTACGAGCAGTACTTC.